Following are 17 T cell receptor beta chains from one sample sequenced in a study of CD8 T cells in Susac syndrome. The RNA, roughly 0.45 to 1 ug, was put through reverse transcription using random hexamers. Each CDR3 protein gets one entry after TCRdb re-called the immunoSEQ multiplex PCR reads with MiXCR. This sample has some 210,000 distinct CDR3 sequences, with approximately 94% found just once. The sequencing sample was made of CD4+ T cells from PBMCs. These TCRs come from a human donor with Susac syndrome.

This chain links TRBV20-1 with TRBJ2-7; D assignment may be TRBD1 or TRBD2 (7 bases each). Trimming took 3 bases from V and 6 from J, leaving 18 bases between them. The CDR3 spans 14 residues. CDR1 DFQATT and CDR2 SNEGSKA come from the germline V gene (reference sequence). The CDR3 nucleotides are TGCAGTGCTAGGAGGGGAGGGGGGGACAGCGAGCAGTACTTC. Its protein is CSARRGGGDSEQYF.

The chain employs TRBV20-1 and TRBJ1-4, with 7 bases aligning to TRBD1. Germline lookup yields CDR1 DFQATT and CDR2 SNEGSKA (reference sequence). The J segment lost 0 bases and the V segment lost 3 bases, leaving 7 bases of the junction unmatched. The CDR3 runs 16 residues. CDR3 nucleotide sequence: TGCAGTGCTAGGAAACCGGGACAGACAACTAATGAAAAACTGTTTTTT. This encodes CSARKPGQTTNEKLFF.

The chain is built from TRBV3-1 and TRBJ2-5; D is unclear. The CDR3 covers 13 residues. V was clipped by 0 bases and J by 5 bases, with 7 bases between them. The germline V gene encodes CDR1 LGHDT and CDR2 YNNKEL (reference sequence). The CDR3 nucleotides read TGTGCCAGCAGCCAAGATAAAGGGGAGACCCAGTACTTC. Its protein is CASSQDKGETQYF.

The chain recombines TRBV11-2 with TRBJ1-2, with D unresolved. The germline V and J ends were trimmed by 0 bases and 6 bases, with 5 bases remaining between them. Looked up from germline, CDR1 is SGHAT and CDR2 is FQNNGV. The CDR3 contains 12 residues. CDR3 protein: CASSLDGDGYTF. CDR3 sequence (DNA): TGTGCCAGCAGCTTAGATGGGGATGGCTACACCTTC.

The chain links TRBV20-1 to TRBJ2-5, with unresolved D. Germline V gene data show CDR1 as DFQATT and CDR2 as SNEGSKA (reference sequence). This CDR3 comprises 15 residues. V was pared by 1 base and J by 1 base, with 13 bases between. In DNA form, the CDR3 reads TGCAGTGCTAGAGGAAGTTTCGGCTTCCAAGAGACCCAGTACTTC. Translated: CSARGSFGFQETQYF.

The chain recombines TRBV6-1 with TRBJ2-7; no firm D call. This CDR3 comprises 11 residues. V was cut by 5 bases and J by 6 bases, with 8 bases left in between. Germline CDR1 MNHNS, CDR2 SASEGT. CDR3 nucleotide sequence: TGTGCCAGCAGTCCTATTGGCGAGCAGTACTTC. Translation: CASSPIGEQYF.

The rearrangement links TRBV20-1 to TRBJ2-3, with 13 nucleotides matching TRBD2. Germline loops: CDR1 DFQATT, CDR2 SNEGSKA (reference sequence). Germline trimming cut 5 bases from V and 4 bases from J; bases unmatched to any gene: 6. This CDR3 region has 15 residues. DNA for the CDR3: TGCAGTGCTGGGATAGGACTAGCGGGGGCAGATACGCAGTATTTT. Encoded protein: CSAGIGLAGADTQYF.

The gene calls are TRBV7-2 and TRBJ2-5, with TRBD1 matching 8 bases. The length of the CDR3 is 15 residues. The V gene end was trimmed by 6 bases and the J gene end by 7 bases; junction bases not matched to a gene: 13. Germline values: CDR1 SGHTA, CDR2 FQGNSA. Here the CDR3 reads CASSSQQGVRGTQYF. The CDR3 bases are TGTGCCAGCAGTTCCCAACAGGGGGTCAGGGGGACCCAGTACTTC. Using reference TRBV7-2 and TRBJ2-5 for the parts outside the CDR3, the full variable domain is GAGVSQSPSNKVTEKGKDVELRCDPISGHTALYWYRQSLGQGLEFLIYFQGNSAPDKSGLPSDRFSAERTGGSVSTLTIQRTQQEDSAVYLCASSSQQGVRGTQYFGPGTRLLVL.

The chain recombines TRBV20-1 with TRBJ1-5, with 9 bases identical to TRBD1. Germline loops: CDR1 DFQATT, CDR2 SNEGSKA (reference sequence). After removal of 5 bases from V and 6 bases from J, the junction contained 11 bases not matched to a gene. This CDR3 has 15 residues. The CDR3 nucleotides read TGCAGTGCTCAACCGGGACAGGGAGCGGGTCAGCCCCAGCATTTT. Amino acid sequence: CSAQPGQGAGQPQHF.

The chain joins TRBV28 to TRBJ2-7, with D possibly TRBD1 on 7 matching bases. CDR3 length: 16 residues. Deletions cut 10 bases from V and 3 bases from J, with 25 bases between. CDR1 and CDR2 from the germline V gene are MDHEN and SYDVKM. In DNA form, the CDR3 reads TGTGCCATCCGTGGAGGGACAGCCGCCCTCATCTACGAGCAGTACTTC. Translation: CAIRGGTAALIYEQYF.

V gene TRBV9 combines with J gene TRBJ2-5, with 7 bases fitting TRBD2. Germline V lookup: CDR1 SGDLS, CDR2 YYNGEE. The CDR3 is 15 residues long. J was trimmed by 0 bases and V by 2 bases; bases with no gene match: 4. This CDR3 is CASSVQGLYQETQYF. As DNA, the CDR3 is TGTGCCAGCAGCGTGCAGGGACTATACCAAGAGACCCAGTACTTC.

This chain connects TRBV7-9 to TRBJ2-7; 11 bases are shared with TRBD1. CDR1 is SEHNR and CDR2 is FQNEAQ in the germline V gene (reference sequence). J gave up 1 base and V 5 bases, and 4 bases lay outside the gene matches. This CDR3 spans 15 amino acids. CDR3 protein: CASSHGQGASYEQYF. CDR3 coding DNA: TGTGCCAGCAGCCACGGACAGGGGGCTTCCTACGAGCAGTACTTC.

This sequence joins TRBV4-3 and TRBJ1-1; D is possibly TRBD1 (6 bases). The CDR3 has 15 residues. The V end was cut by 5 bases, the J end by 5 bases, with 18 bases between. Germline lookup yields CDR1 LGHNA and CDR2 YSLEER. The CDR3 nucleotides read TGCGCCAGCAGCTTACGGACAGACGAGGAGACTGAAGCTTTCTTT. It codes for CASSLRTDEETEAFF.

The chain is built from TRBV5-6 and TRBJ2-1; unclear D gene. V lost 4 bases to trimming and J lost 3 bases, with 14 bases between them. CDR1 and CDR2 from the germline V gene are SGHDT and YYEEEE. This CDR3 comprises 15 residues. The CDR3, as DNA: TGTGCCAGCAGCGGAACTGGCCAGTTCTACAATGAGCAGTTCTTC. Protein sequence: CASSGTGQFYNEQFF.

This clonotype occurred once. The chain carries TRBV19 and TRBJ1-1; TRBD1 might be the D (5 bases). CDR1 and CDR2 (germline): LNHDA, SQIVND (reference sequence). CDR3 size: 14 residues. The V and J ends lost 4 bases and 0 bases respectively, with 9 bases between them. The CDR3 bases are TGTGCCAGTAGTAGGGACCTAGTGAACACTGAAGCTTTCTTT. Its translation is CASSRDLVNTEAFF.

V gene TRBV7-8 combines with J gene TRBJ1-1; D might be TRBD1 (5 bases). Between the trimmed V and J ends, which lost 4 bases and 3 bases, there was a span of 12 bases. This CDR3 comprises 14 residues. CDR1 is SGHVS and CDR2 is FQNEAQ in the germline V gene. The CDR3 nucleotides are TGTGCCAGCAGCTCCCAAACAGGAGACACTGAAGCTTTCTTT. Protein product: CASSSQTGDTEAFF.

The chain recombines TRBV7-8 with TRBJ1-2, with D possibly TRBD1 on 6 matching bases. The CDR3 has 18 amino acids. Deletions cut 0 bases from V and 5 bases from J, with 22 bases between. Germline V gene lookup returns CDR1 SGHVS and CDR2 FQNEAQ. CDR3 bases: TGTGCCAGCAGCTTAGCTAGGTTCCCCCGGACAGAGACGTATGGCTACACCTTC. It translates to CASSLARFPRTETYGYTF.